This T cell receptor beta chain was identified in a study of CD8 T cells in Susac syndrome. TCR beta sequences were obtained from blood CD8+ and CD4+ T cells. TEMRA cells were FACS-enriched, and CD8+ and CD4+ T cells were isolated negatively. cDNA came from approximately 0.5 to 1 ug RNA primed by random hexamers. The TCR beta CDR3 was amplified by immunoSEQ multiplex PCR across 54 Vbeta, 13 Jbeta. TCRdb re-called the immunoSEQ multiplex PCR reads with MiXCR, one entry per CDR3 protein. The sample has 300,000 to 350,000 distinct CDR3 sequences, roughly 94% seen once; the top ten hold 0.065%. Germline CDR1 is SGHDT and CDR2 is YYEEEE. The CDR3 loop spans 15 amino acids. V dropped 4 bases and J dropped 0 bases, with 13 bases sitting between them.

The source is a human donor with multiple sclerosis. The rearrangement uses TRBV5-6 and TRBJ1-1; possible D gene TRBD1, 5 bases. Sequenced material: CD4+ T cells from PBMCs. CDR3 amino acids: CASSLGGFVNTEAFF. For the CDR3, the DNA is TGTGCCAGCAGCCTTGGGGGGTTCGTGAACACTGAAGCTTTCTTT. The full variable domain, rest sourced from reference TRBV5-6 and TRBJ1-1, is DAGVTQSPTHLIKTRGQQVTLRCSPKSGHDTVSWYQQALGQGPQFIFQYYEEEERQRGNFPDRFSGHQFPNYSSELNVNALLLGDSALYLCASSLGGFVNTEAFFGQGTRLTVV.